The text below deals with one T cell receptor (beta chain). Splitting of each subset's genomic DNA was done evenly across several immunoSEQ plates. How the authors handled the data: Filtering differed for immunoSEQ, which gave only junction sequences without quality scores. Clones were sequenced by immunoSEQ multiplex PCR, and TCRdb holds only the in-frame ones, with some missing. V, J and clone size are those of that table, while D and trimming were read from the DNA. Of around 1.6 million clones in the sample, under 99% are singletons; the top ten hold 0.4% to 0.55%. This entry comes from a study of shared clonotypes between healthy human individuals. Background on the study: The donor pool was made up of two women and three men aged 18 to 49.

From germline, CDR1 is SGHDT and CDR2 YYEEEE. V was trimmed by 0 bases and J by 0 bases, leaving 19 bases between them. The CDR3 loop spans 19 amino acids. This chain connects TRBV5-6 to TRBJ2-4; unclear D gene. Sequenced: naive CD4+ T cells sorted from blood. Subset denoted: CD45RA+ positively selected. This clonotype originated in a man under 40 in good health. In nucleotides, the CDR3 is TGTGCCAGCAGCTTGGTTGTACGGTCTGGCGTCGTAGCCAAAAACATTCAGTACTTC. It is translated as CASSLVVRSGVVAKNIQYF.